These 2 T cell receptor beta chains came from one sample sequenced in a study of control samples from healthy donors and cancer patients. The data were produced by immunoSEQ multiplex PCR, yet TCRdb's version contains in-frame clones alone and is incomplete. The table records about 120,000 clones, about 92% of them present only once. Sequenced material: PBMCs. The receptors were gathered from a man older than 75 with head and neck cancer.

With regard to this clone: Other DNA sequences from this sample encode an identical CDR3 as well. The chain recombines TRBV7-9 with TRBJ1-3; D ambiguous. This CDR3 contains 12 residues. Germline V gene lookup returns CDR1 SEHNR and CDR2 FQNEAQ (reference sequence). Trimming shortened V by 3 bases and J by 4 bases, and 4 bases separated the two germline ends. CDR3 sequence reads: CASSLAGNTIYF. In nucleotides, the CDR3 is TGTGCCAGCAGCTTGGCAGGAAACACCATATATTTT.

The chain combines TRBV6-6 with TRBJ1-3; D gene ambiguous. Germline values: CDR1 MNHNY, CDR2 SVGAGI (reference sequence). There are 14 residues in the CDR3. V shed 9 bases and J shed 6 bases, with 18 bases lying between them. CDR3 protein: CASLSTNGENTIYF. Here the CDR3 DNA reads TGTGCCAGTCTATCGACGAACGGTGAAAACACCATATATTTT.